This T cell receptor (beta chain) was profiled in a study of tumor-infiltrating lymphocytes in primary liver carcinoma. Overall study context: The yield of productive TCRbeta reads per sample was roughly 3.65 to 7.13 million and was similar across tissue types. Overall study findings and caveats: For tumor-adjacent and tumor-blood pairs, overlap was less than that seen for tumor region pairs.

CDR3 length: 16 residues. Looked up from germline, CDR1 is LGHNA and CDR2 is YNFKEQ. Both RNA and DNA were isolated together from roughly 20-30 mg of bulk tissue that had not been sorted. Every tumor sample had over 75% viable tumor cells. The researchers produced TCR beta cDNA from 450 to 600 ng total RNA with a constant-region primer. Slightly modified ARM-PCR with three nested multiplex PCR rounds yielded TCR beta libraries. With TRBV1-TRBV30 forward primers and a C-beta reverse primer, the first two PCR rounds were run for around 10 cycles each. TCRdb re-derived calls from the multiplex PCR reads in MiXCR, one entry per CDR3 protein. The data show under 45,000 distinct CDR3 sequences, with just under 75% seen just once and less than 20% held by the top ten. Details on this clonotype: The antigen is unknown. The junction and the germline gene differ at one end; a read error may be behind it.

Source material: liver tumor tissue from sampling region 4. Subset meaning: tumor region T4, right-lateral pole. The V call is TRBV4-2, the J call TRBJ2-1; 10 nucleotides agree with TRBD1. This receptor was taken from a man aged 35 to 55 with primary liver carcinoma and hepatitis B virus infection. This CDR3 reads CAISHTGGQGNNEQFF. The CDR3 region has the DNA TGTGCCATCAGCCACACCGGGGGACAGGGGAATAATGAGCAGTTCTTC.